A single sample is the source of the 24 T cell receptor beta chains below, sequenced in a study of neurological immune-mediated disorders. As to time point: technical triplicate 3. TCRdb ran MiXCR on the 5' RACE reads and lists one entry per CDR3 protein. The table lists more than 25,000 distinct CDR3 sequences, roughly a sixth of them singletons. Specimen: CD4+ T cells from blood. Receptors originate from a female donor with HTLV-1-associated myelopathy (HAM/TSP).

This clonotype was observed many times. This chain joins TRBV4-2 and TRBJ2-3; 9 nucleotides agree with TRBD2. With V trimmed by 1 base and J by 2 bases, 4 bases remained unmatched. There are 16 residues in the CDR3. CDR1 is LGHNA and CDR2 is YNFKEQ in the germline V gene. CDR3 coding DNA: TGTGCCAGCAGCCAAGGGAGCGGGGGGAACACAGATACGCAGTATTTT. Encoded protein: CASSQGSGGNTDTQYF.

The rearrangement uses TRBV7-2 and TRBJ1-2; tentative D call: TRBD1 (6 bases). Deletions cut 1 base from V and 2 bases from J, with 17 bases between. The CDR3 consists of 17 residues. Germline CDR1 SGHTA, CDR2 FQGNSA. The CDR3, as DNA: TGTGCCAGCAGCTTAGATACCGGGGACCAGGGGAACTATGGCTACACCTTC. Protein sequence: CASSLDTGDQGNYGYTF.

This clonotype was counted at least ten times. This chain uses TRBV20-1 with TRBJ2-3, with D tentatively TRBD2 (6 bases). V was pared by 0 bases and J by 5 bases, with 15 bases between. CDR1 is DFQATT, CDR2 SNEGSKA, per germline (reference sequence). This CDR3 contains 15 residues. The CDR3 protein is CSARDAGSGGDTQYF. As DNA, the CDR3 is TGCAGTGCTAGAGATGCGGGGAGTGGGGGAGATACGCAGTATTTT.

The sample holds many counts of this clonotype. This chain uses TRBV20-1 with TRBJ1-5; 8 bases are shared with TRBD1. The CDR3 totals 20 residues. J gave up 2 bases and V 0 bases, and 18 bases lay outside the gene matches. Germline CDR1 is DFQATT and CDR2 is SNEGSKA (reference sequence). The CDR3 reads CSARDVRIGAGGGGNQPQHF. CDR3 nucleotide sequence: TGCAGTGCTAGAGATGTGAGGATTGGGGCAGGGGGCGGGGGCAATCAGCCCCAGCATTTT.

In this sample, this clonotype turned up many times. The chain joins TRBV5-1 to TRBJ2-3; 7 bases match TRBD2. Trimming at V came to 4 bases and at J to 6 bases, leaving 17 bases not matched to a gene. The CDR3 is made up of 17 amino acids. Germline CDR1 SGHRS, CDR2 YFSETQ. CDR3 sequence reads: CASSPGLLLAEEDTQYF. In DNA, the CDR3 is TGCGCCAGCAGCCCGGGACTTTTGCTAGCGGAAGAGGATACGCAGTATTTT.

Ten or more counts support this clonotype. The genes are TRBV24-1 and TRBJ2-1, with 11 bases identical to TRBD2. The CDR3 runs 15 residues. CDR1 is KGHDR and CDR2 is SFDVKD in the germline V gene. Trimming at V came to 6 bases and at J to 4 bases, leaving 4 bases not matched to a gene. As DNA, the CDR3 is TGTGCCACCAGTACCGGGACTAGCGGTTACAATGAGCAGTTCTTC. This sequence encodes CATSTGTSGYNEQFF.

At least ten counts were recorded for this clonotype. The V gene is TRBV20-1, the J gene TRBJ2-1, with D hard to call. The germline CDR1 and CDR2 sequences are DFQATT and SNEGSKA (reference sequence). The CDR3 length is 15 residues. V lost 0 bases and J 0 bases, leaving 9 bases between the germline ends. As DNA, the CDR3 is TGCAGTGCTAGAGACTCGGGCCTCTCCTACAATGAGCAGTTCTTC. Translating it yields CSARDSGLSYNEQFF.

This clonotype was seen repeatedly, ten times or more. The rearrangement links TRBV20-1 to TRBJ2-2, with 9 bases aligning to TRBD2. CDR1 and CDR2 (germline): DFQATT, SNEGSKA (reference sequence). V dropped 5 bases and J dropped 1; count of bases not matched to a gene: 5. The CDR3 has 15 residues. The CDR3 DNA is TGCAGTGCTCGGCTAGCGGGGATGAACACCGGGGAGCTGTTTTTT. Its translation is CSARLAGMNTGELFF.

At least ten counts were recorded for this clonotype. The V gene is TRBV3-1, the J gene TRBJ2-3, with 7 bases lining up with TRBD2. After removal of 4 bases from V and 5 bases from J, the junction contained 9 bases not matched to a gene. This CDR3 comprises 15 residues. CDR1 LGHDT and CDR2 YNNKEL come from the germline V gene (reference sequence). The CDR3 is CASSPGTGGVDTQYF. The CDR3 DNA reads as TGTGCCAGCAGCCCCGGGACTGGGGGGGTAGATACGCAGTATTTT.

This clonotype was detected many times. This rearrangement joins TRBV7-6 to TRBJ1-2; 9 bases are a match to TRBD1. V trimming: 5 bases; J trimming: 6 bases; junction bases outside the gene matches: 4. This CDR3 is built from 13 residues. Germline V gives CDR1 SGHVS, CDR2 FNYEAQ. CDR3 coding DNA: TGTGCCAGCAGCCCCCGACAGGGGGATGGCTACACCTTC. Its translation: CASSPRQGDGYTF.

This clonotype appeared many times. The chain joins TRBV6-6 to TRBJ2-7; TRBD2 aligns across 13 bases. V shed 5 bases, J shed 0 bases, and the junction held 1 base outside the gene matches. CDR1 MNHNY and CDR2 SVGAGI come from the germline V gene (reference sequence). The CDR3 spans 15 residues. The CDR3 coding sequence is TGTGCCAGCAGTAGGACTAGCGGGAGCTCCTACGAGCAGTACTTC. It is translated as CASSRTSGSSYEQYF.

This clonotype was observed many times. The chain combines TRBV24-1 with TRBJ2-3, with TRBD1 matching over 7 bases. The V and J ends lost 1 base and 6 bases, in that order; junction bases with no gene match: 9. Per germline, CDR1 KGHDR and CDR2 SFDVKD. The CDR3 consists of 16 residues. This CDR3 reads CATSDLRETGKDTQYF. The CDR3 region has the DNA TGTGCCACCAGTGATTTACGCGAGACAGGGAAGGATACGCAGTATTTT.

For this clonotype: The limits of the CDR3 on the DNA are not certain, so only TCRdb's listed CDR3 is given. The CDR3 loop is CASSFYICSASPGSGNTIYF. V gene TRBV11-2 combines with J gene TRBJ1-3. Germline V lookup: CDR1 SGHAT, CDR2 FQNNGV. The CDR3 comprises 20 residues, both ends counted.

The chain couples TRBV7-2 to TRBJ2-2, with no clear D. The V gene lost 6 bases and the J gene lost 9 bases, with 8 bases spanning the gap. Germline values: CDR1 SGHTA, CDR2 FQGNSA. This CDR3 has 11 residues. In DNA, the CDR3 is TGTGCCAGCAGTGGTACCTGGGAGCTGTTTTTT. Protein: CASSGTWELFF.

This chain joins TRBV27 and TRBJ2-3, with 8 bases aligning to TRBD1. Trimming at V came to 10 bases and at J to 5 bases, leaving 11 bases not matched to a gene. CDR3 size: 14 residues. Germline values: CDR1 MNHEY, CDR2 SMNVEV (reference sequence). CDR3 in amino acids: CANSPGQGGDTQYF. The CDR3, as DNA: TGTGCCAACTCGCCAGGACAGGGAGGAGATACGCAGTATTTT.

This clonotype was observed many times. The CDR3 region has the DNA TGCAGTGCTAAGACAGGTGGGAACACTGAAGCTTTCTTT. This translates into CSAKTGGNTEAFF. The chain employs TRBV20-1 and TRBJ1-1, with TRBD1 as a possible D gene (6 bases). Trimming took off 4 bases at V and 1 base at J, with 10 bases between the two ends. Germline assignment: CDR1 DFQATT and CDR2 SNEGSKA (reference sequence). The CDR3 length is 13 residues.

By share of the sample, this clonotype is medium-sized. The rearrangement uses TRBV5-1 and TRBJ1-4; no reliable D call. This CDR3 contains 15 residues. The germline V gene encodes CDR1 SGHRS and CDR2 YFSETQ. V lost 1 base and J lost 3, with 10 bases in between. CDR3 protein: CASSLTPTANEKLFF. CDR3 DNA sequence: TGCGCCAGCAGCTTGACTCCGACGGCTAATGAAAAACTGTTTTTT.

This clonotype was recorded many times. This sequence joins TRBV5-1 and TRBJ2-7, with TRBD2 matching over 13 bases. CDR3 length: 18 residues. With 1 base clipped from V and 5 bases from J, the junction kept 12 bases outside the gene matches. In germline, CDR1 is SGHRS, CDR2 YFSETQ. In nucleotides, the CDR3 is TGCGCCAGCAGCTTGAGTACTAGCGGGAGGGCCACGGTCCACGAGCAGTACTTC. It specifies CASSLSTSGRATVHEQYF.

This clonotype was seen ten or more times. CDR3 amino acids: CASSGRPQWAQHF. The CDR3 bases are TGTGCCAGCAGCGGACGCCCGCAATGGGCCCAGCATTTT. This chain links TRBV12-3 or TRBV12-4 with TRBJ1-5; D is uncertain. This CDR3 spans 13 amino acids. Trimming shortened V by 6 bases and J by 11 bases, and 17 bases separated the two germline ends.

This clonotype showed up many times. The chain joins TRBV11-2 to TRBJ1-4; D is possibly TRBD1 (6 bases). In germline, CDR1 is SGHAT, CDR2 FQNNGV. This CDR3 is built from 17 residues. Deletions cut 3 bases from V and 8 bases from J, with 22 bases between. This chain's CDR3 is CASSLDYREVFKEKLFF. The CDR3 DNA follows: TGTGCCAGCAGCTTGGACTACAGGGAGGTCTTTAAAGAAAAACTGTTTTTT. Full variable domain (rest looked up from reference TRBV11-2 and TRBJ1-4): EAGVAQSPRYKIIEKRQSVAFWCNPISGHATLYWYQQILGQGPKLLIQFQNNGVVDDSQLPKDRFSAERLKGVDSTLKIQPAKLEDSAVYLCASSLDYREVFKEKLFFGSGTQLSVL.

This clonotype was recorded at least ten times. The CDR3 is CASSLEASPIYF. CDR3 DNA: TGCGCCAGCAGCTTGGAGGCCAGCCCCATATATTTT. The chain combines TRBV5-1 with TRBJ1-3; D is undetermined. V was pared by 0 bases and J by 11 bases, with 9 bases between. Germline V CDR1 and CDR2: SGHRS, YFSETQ. The CDR3 has 12 residues. Full variable domain (rest looked up from reference TRBV5-1 and TRBJ1-3): KAGVTQTPRYLIKTRGQQVTLSCSPISGHRSVSWYQQTPGQGLQFLFEYFSETQRNKGNFPGRFSGRQFSNSRSEMNVSTLELGDSALYLCASSLEASPIYFGEGSWLTVV.

Many counts were recorded for this clonotype. The DNA for the CDR3 is TGTGCCAGCAGCGGTAGGGGGTTCGTGAACACTGAAGCTTTCTTT. Translation gives CASSGRGFVNTEAFF. This chain joins TRBV7-9 and TRBJ1-1; D may be TRBD1 (6 bases). This CDR3 has 15 amino acids. The ends were cut back, 5 bases at V and 0 bases at J, with 13 bases in the middle. CDR1 SEHNR and CDR2 FQNEAQ come from the germline V gene (reference sequence).

This clonotype was observed at least ten times. J is TRBJ1-5 and V is TRBV7-2, with D possibly TRBD1 on 5 matching bases. The CDR3 runs to 14 residues. The germline gives CDR1 SGHTA, CDR2 FQGNSA. V was shortened by 2 bases and J by 9 bases, with 14 bases between the two germline ends. The CDR3 here is CASSLWGGTRPQHF. The CDR3 DNA reads as TGTGCCAGCAGCTTATGGGGGGGTACCCGGCCCCAGCATTTT.

This clonotype was observed many times. The V call is TRBV29-1, the J call TRBJ2-7; TRBD2 matches at 9 bases. The CDR3 contains 15 residues. Germline CDR1 and CDR2: SQVTM and ANQGSEA. With V trimmed by 5 bases and J by 4 bases, 12 bases remained unmatched. CDR3 region: CSVPGSGGRAYEQYF. Here the CDR3 DNA reads TGCAGCGTTCCCGGCTCCGGCGGGAGGGCTTACGAGCAGTACTTC.